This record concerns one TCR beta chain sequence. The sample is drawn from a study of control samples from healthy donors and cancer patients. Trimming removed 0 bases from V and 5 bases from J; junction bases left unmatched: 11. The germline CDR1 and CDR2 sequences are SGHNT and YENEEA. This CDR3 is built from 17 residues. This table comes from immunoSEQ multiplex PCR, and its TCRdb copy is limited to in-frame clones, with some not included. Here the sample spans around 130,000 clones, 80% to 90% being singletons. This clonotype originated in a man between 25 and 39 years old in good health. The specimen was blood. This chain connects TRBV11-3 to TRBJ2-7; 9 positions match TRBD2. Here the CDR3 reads CASSLDPLAGYLDEQYF. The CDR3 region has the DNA TGTGCCAGCAGCTTAGATCCCCTAGCGGGGTATTTAGACGAGCAGTACTTC.